This T cell receptor beta chain was documented in a study of T cells in Graves' hyperthyroidism and ophthalmopathy (dated by TCRdb to between 2019 and 2020). Context from the whole study: Peripheral blood samples were taken at the time of initial diagnosis, prior to any treatment. Following sampling, methimazole starting at 30 mg daily was given to hyperthyroidism patients, and high-dose intravenous methylprednisolone was given to ophthalmopathy patients. Whether ophthalmopathy could be predicted prospectively was tested in an independent validation cohort made up of approximately 19 hyperthyroidism patients plus 17 patients who later progressed to ophthalmopathy. The paper reports TCR Vbeta CDR3 sequencing of about 140 peripheral blood samples: around 45 ophthalmopathy, under 80 hyperthyroidism and some 17 progressor patients. The study also compared thyroid tissue and blood T-cell repertoires from about six Graves' hyperthyroidism patients. The approximately 97 discovery patients were randomly divided into training and test sets at a 7:3 ratio. To identify distinguishing TCR V-J signatures, a discovery cohort of about a hundred patients was used, comprising 43 with Graves' ophthalmopathy and approximately 58 with stable Graves' hyperthyroidism. Findings and caveats that apply to the study as a whole: In validation, the model predicted progression to ophthalmopathy with approximately 70% sensitivity and 72% to 85% specificity, a median of about six months before onset. No statistical method was used to fix the sample size in advance, and group allocation was not hidden from the investigators. Most expanded thyroid clonotypes (frequency above 0.001) were also detected in blood, a finding suggesting that blood repertoires may reflect thyroid immune responses. In cross-validation, a model built on a 13 V-J signature told ophthalmopathy apart from stable hyperthyroidism with just under 90% sensitivity and around 84% specificity, and in testing the same model reached 80%/75%.

The TCR beta CDR3 regions were amplified from RNA transcripts. For the first round of RT-PCR on the TCR CDR3, the HTBI primer set was used together with the Qiagen OneStep RT-PCR kit. The libraries were constructed in a second round of multiplex PCR and then size-selected and purified. Paired-end sequencing of the libraries was performed with 100 bp reads on an Illumina HiSeq2000. On the study's bioinformatics: SOAPnuke was used to process the raw data, removing reads that contained adapters or uncalled bases, had a mean Phred below 15, or lacked an exact match to the constant primer or identifier. COPE v1.2.5 was used to merge high-quality paired reads, and clonotypes were defined as unique nucleotide sequences. MiTCR v1.1 was used to align the clonotypes against IMGT TRBV, TRBD and TRBJ reference segments. Analysis was restricted to V-J combinations with a frequency above 0.0001, which covered 99% to 99.2% of repertoires. A TCS score was defined as the ratio between F50 (clonal expansion) and ExV (chaos), using BLOSUM62-based TCRdist between CDR3 peptides within each V-J. Welch's t-statistics and random forest reduced around 520 V-J features to 10 to 15, which were used in a naive Bayes classifier (R e1071). Through fastp at Q25 and MiXCR, TCRdb rebuilt clones from the public reads, retaining in-frame beta chains. Rows are combined by CDR3 protein, so each entry shows the most common genes and DNA. In this record, the V and J calls reflect TCRdb's handling and not the investigators' own analysis. Present in this sample are about 130,000 distinct CDR3 sequences, about 20% of which were seen just once. Together, the top ten hold 65% to 80% of the sample.

The hyperthyroidism patients were between 18 and 65 years old and newly diagnosed, with a disease duration of less than 2 months. The study excluded patients with uncontrolled infections, other autoimmune diseases, pregnancy or lactation. Clinical symptoms, serum thyroxine and TRAb, thyroid ultrasound, and orbital computed tomography formed the basis for the diagnoses. Blood from progressor patients was collected at the time of first diagnosis with hyperthyroidism, before any ophthalmopathy symptoms had appeared. PBMCs were isolated from more than 8 ml of fresh peripheral blood by Ficoll-Paque density gradient centrifugation. Patients classed as progressors first received a Graves' hyperthyroidism diagnosis and then went on to develop ophthalmopathy during follow-up. Total RNA was extracted with Trizol reagent, and quality was checked on an Agilent 2100 Bioanalyzer. Of note for this clonotype: The specificity of this receptor is unknown. A single base separates this from a much larger clone, so it may be a read error. This CDR3 fails to terminate in the conserved phenylalanine or tryptophan, so it likely reflects a read error.

The junction shows trimming of 6 bases on V and 1 base on J, and the gene matches do not reach 9 bases of it. Including both end residues, the CDR3 is 15 amino acids long. Just CDR3 DNA is preserved here, 45 bases in frame from base 1. Per the germline V gene, SQVTM is the CDR1 and ANQGSEA is the CDR2. This TCR came from a woman aged 45 to 65 with Graves' hyperthyroidism that later progressed to Graves' ophthalmopathy. The sequenced material came from blood. The sequence links TRBV29-1 to TRBJ2-5, with 9 middle bases fitting TRBD1. The nucleotide sequence reads as follows: TGCAGCGTGGGGGGACAGGGTGTAGGCCAAGAGACCCAGTACCTC. This encodes CSVGGQGVGQETQYL.